The rows below give T cell receptor beta chains drawn from one sample of a study of T cell repertoires in cytomegalovirus infection. Via MiXCR, TCRdb re-called the reads, giving one row per CDR3 protein. The table records more than 140,000 distinct CDR3 sequences, about 6% of them present only once. Sequenced input: PBMCs. The receptors stem from a human donor in good health (CMV status not recorded). Some clones in this sample may be carry-over from other donors' samples. Each CDR3 is given with its conserved first and last residue. A D gene is named only where the DNA matches it firmly. For some rows the clone size is stated as once, few or many, or as a class when expanded; others skip it.

clone_size | v_call | d_call | cdr3_aa
many | TRBV7-3 | NA | CASAMFQAADTQYF
NA | TRBV15 | TRBD1 | CATSPGGVSQETQYF
NA | TRBV13 | NA | CASSSSTRTKNIQYF
few | TRBV7-8 | NA | CASSSTAGTVDYGYTF
many | TRBV12-5 | NA | CASGPPGRETQYF
few | TRBV9 | TRBD2 | CASSVGPGGGKAYEQYF
NA | TRBV25-1 | TRBD1 | CASSDQPGQGLASNSPLHF
many | TRBV6-2/TRBV6-3 | NA | CASSYSMAGDQPQHF
many | TRBV7-6 | TRBD1 | CASSLFGIGTGGHTDTQYF
many | TRBV7-2 | NA | CASSSGGSTDTQYF
NA | TRBV6-2/TRBV6-3 | NA | CASSPDPSQYF
few | TRBV6-5 | NA | CASSFLGEPLPGEQYF
few | TRBV28 | NA | CASSSGQLGEANYGYTF
many | TRBV7-2 | NA | CASSLVRDRNSPLHF
many | TRBV7-8 | NA | CASLGLIPPDTQYF
few | TRBV4-1 | TRBD1 | CASSQVAGGDYEQFF
many | TRBV7-2 | NA | CASSSFSWGGGLGTDTQYF
many | TRBV7-9 | NA | CASSHGVGAASYEQYF
many | TRBV19 | TRBD1 | CASSPGTGGTGELFF
many | TRBV5-5 | NA | CASSFLSGPVLSYEQYF
NA | TRBV7-4 | NA | CASGDDEQFF
NA | TRBV7-2 | NA | CASSLGRGENSPLHF
many | TRBV19 | NA | CASSIRGRSYGYTF
NA | TRBV7-9 | NA | CASTSERGSFEAFF
many | TRBV7-2 | TRBD1 | CASSSRDRSSGNTIYF
few | TRBV10-2 | NA | CASRGDGSTDTQYF
NA | TRBV12-3/TRBV12-4 | NA | CASSLGGTTYGYTF
NA | TRBV3-1 | NA | CASSQPESGYYGYTF
many | TRBV4-1 | TRBD2 | CASSERGTNTGELFF
few | TRBV19 | TRBD1 | CASSEGQENTEAFF
many | TRBV7-2 | NA | CASTISWGAQETQYF
NA | TRBV7-8 | NA | CASSWTVPGMSNQPQHF
few | TRBV28 | NA | CASSLQGSSYEQYF
few | TRBV15 | NA | CATSTNFRATSDNEQFF
few | TRBV7-9 | NA | CASSSTRTAEQYYGYTF
NA | TRBV7-9 | TRBD2 | CASSPGTSGGPQETQYF
NA | TRBV7-9 | TRBD1 | CASSLAQGGNTEAFF
many | TRBV2 | NA | CASSANRGQAYGYTF
few | TRBV29-1 | NA | CSVGSGNTIYF
few | TRBV6-2/TRBV6-3 | NA | CASTRRTGNGGLAKNIQYF
many | TRBV7-2 | NA | CASSPGPRGTEAFF
many | TRBV20-1 | TRBD2 | CSARDPASGGADEQFF
many | TRBV7-2 | NA | CASQGNLYEQYF
NA | TRBV6-8 | NA | CASLNRVGNQPQHF
few | TRBV20-1 | NA | CSASGPRTDTQYF